This T cell receptor beta chain came from a study of blood T cell repertoires in COVID-19. Germline-derived CDR1 and CDR2 are LGHDT and YNNKEL (reference sequence). The CDR3 spans 16 residues. J lost 8 bases, V lost 4 bases, and 15 bases had no gene match. TCRdb's copy holds only in-frame clones and misses some; the assay was immunoSEQ multiplex PCR. The sample records under 95,000 clones, around 85% being singletons. The origin of this receptor is an elderly woman with COVID-19, enrolled during active disease. The J gene is TRBJ1-2, the V gene TRBV3-1 (or the pseudogene TRBV3-2); 8 bases agree with TRBD1. Sequenced input: peripheral blood. The DNA of the CDR3 is TGTGCCAGCAGCCCGACCGGGGGGCAGGGGGCGCGGGGCTACACCTTC. Residues: CASSPTGGQGARGYTF.